This T cell receptor beta chain originates from a study of human T cells and chemical hapten exposure. Whole-study findings and limits: DPC sensitization produced no change in TCRs with frequency above 1 in 1000.

Whole blood, unfractionated, served as the material for total RNA extraction. Unique molecular identifiers were affixed to discrete cDNA molecules within the library. One entry per CDR3 protein, called by TCRdb with MiXCR from the 5' RACE reads. The table has 65,000 to 95,000 distinct CDR3 sequences, about 8% seen once; the top ten hold under 2.5%. CDR1 and CDR2 (germline): SNHLY, FYNNEI. This CDR3 is built from 14 residues. With V trimmed by 6 bases and J by 2 bases, 5 bases remained unmatched. In this sample, this clonotype turned up a few times. Its antigen is as yet unknown. The clonotype was recovered from a male donor in good health. The chain carries TRBV2 and TRBJ2-7; 9 nucleotides agree with TRBD1. The CDR3 sequence: CASSKDRGPYEQYF. In nucleotides, the CDR3 is TGTGCCAGCAGCAAGGACAGGGGACCCTACGAGCAGTACTTC.